The 2 T cell receptor beta chains presented below share a single source sample, sequenced in a study of tumor and adjacent non-tumor tissue in lung cancer. The library came from three nested PCR rounds adapted from ARM-PCR protocols. TCRdb re-derived calls from the multiplex PCR reads in MiXCR, one entry per CDR3 protein. The table shows almost 75,000 distinct CDR3 sequences, with around two thirds occurring only once. This sample's RNA came from whole unsorted tissue. Distant lung tissue was collected more than 3 cm away from the tumor edge. The sequenced sample consisted of distant non-tumor lung tissue. All receptors derive from a woman aged 45-65 years with non-small cell lung cancer.

As for this clonotype: A read error may explain this, as a much larger clone is one base away. The V gene is TRBV29-1, the J gene TRBJ2-1; weak D call: TRBD2 (5 bases). Germline values: CDR1 SQVTM, CDR2 ANQGSEA. The CDR3 has 10 residues. With 8 bases removed from V and 8 bases from J, the gap between germline ends came to 10 bases. CDR3 sequence reads: CSSGGYEQFF. CDR3 bases: TGCAGCAGTGGAGGTTATGAGCAGTTCTTC.

To note about this clonotype: This may be a read error: a much more frequent sequence differs by one nucleotide. V and J are TRBV24-1 and TRBJ2-7; a weak D match, TRBD1 (5 bases). The CDR3 is 12 residues long. Germline V gene sequence: CDR1 KGHDR, CDR2 SFDVKD. The V end lost 8 bases, the J end lost 2 bases, and 9 bases lay between the germline ends. This CDR3 is CATNDSAYEQYF. The DNA for the CDR3 is TGTGCCACCAACGACAGTGCCTACGAGCAGTACTTC.